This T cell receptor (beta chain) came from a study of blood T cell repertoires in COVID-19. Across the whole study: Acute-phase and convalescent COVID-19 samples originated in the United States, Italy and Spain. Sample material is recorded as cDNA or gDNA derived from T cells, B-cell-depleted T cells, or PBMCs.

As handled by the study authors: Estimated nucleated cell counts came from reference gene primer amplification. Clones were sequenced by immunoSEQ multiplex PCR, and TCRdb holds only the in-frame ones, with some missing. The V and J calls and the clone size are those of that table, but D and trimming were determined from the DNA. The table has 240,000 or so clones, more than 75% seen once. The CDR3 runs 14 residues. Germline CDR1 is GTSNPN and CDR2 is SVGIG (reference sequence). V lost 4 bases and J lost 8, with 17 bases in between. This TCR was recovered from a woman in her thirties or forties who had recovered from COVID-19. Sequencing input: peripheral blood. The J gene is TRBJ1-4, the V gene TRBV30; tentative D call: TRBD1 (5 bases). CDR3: CAWTGGTPREKLFF. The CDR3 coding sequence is TGTGCCTGGACTGGCGGGACTCCGCGGGAAAAACTGTTTTTT.